This TCR beta chain was observed in a study of beta chain features in type 1 diabetes. Broader study findings: TCRB CDR3s were moderately but significantly shorter in Type 1 diabetes patients in all four CD4+ subsets. Whether HLA type influences TCRB rearrangement remained unresolved here.

Each sorted population was over 98% pure. The isolated RNA, all of it, was reverse transcribed, so expressed TCRB transcripts were what got sequenced. Naive, central memory and regulatory T cell samples came to a mean of roughly 4 million reads. The protocol was immunoSEQ multiplex PCR, while the TCRdb copy is restricted to in-frame clones and leaves out a portion. The table records a few hundred thousand clones, around 25% of them present only once. The CDR3 is 14 residues long. The V and J ends lost 4 bases and 5 bases respectively, with 15 bases between them. The V gene's germline CDR1 is SGHDN and CDR2 FVKESK. In regard to this clone: Its antigen is currently unknown.

The sequenced material came from naive CD4+ T cells from blood. The chain uses TRBV14 and TRBJ2-7; D gene uncertain. The receptor was isolated from a woman aged 30 to 39 with type 1 diabetes. The CDR3 bases are TGTGCCAGCAGCCCCCAGGCAGGAATCCACGAGCAGTACTTC. This codes for CASSPQAGIHEQYF.